This TCR beta chain originates from a study of tissue T cells after allogeneic stem cell transplantation. Concerning this clone: Its target is unknown. The gene names given are mouse names. From the germline J gene comes the end of the CDR3, since the read stops 1 residue before it.

Germline assignment: CDR1 LGHNA and CDR2 YNLKQL (reference sequence). With 0 bases clipped from V and 3 bases from J, the junction kept 5 bases outside the gene matches. The length of the CDR3 is 15 residues. Survey-depth TCRbeta CDR3 sequencing reported V/J genes and productive frequencies. Produced via immunoSEQ multiplex PCR; TCRdb's table is partial and in-frame only. This sample has around 50,000 clones; about three quarters occur once, and the top ten carry roughly 0.5%. Study observations and caveats: Within patients, tissue anatomy strongly shaped TCR repertoire composition. Only a limited share of tissue TCRs appeared in blood or spleen. The patient cohort was small and clinically heterogeneous, with limited sampling depth.

Material: sorted cells pooled from one or two spleens. V gene TRBV5 combines with J gene TRBJ2-7, with 7 nucleotides matching TRBD1. The TCR comes from a pool of C57BL/6 mice in good health. The CDR3 loop is CASSQDLRQGYEQYF. The part of the CDR3 DNA that was read is TGTGCCAGCAGCCAAGATTTGAGACAGGGCTATGAACAGTAC.